The 20 T cell receptor beta chains listed next were all sequenced from one sample in a study of technical replicates of blood from a handful of donors. This table comes from immunoSEQ multiplex PCR, and its TCRdb copy is limited to in-frame clones, with some not included. The sample shows about 59,000 clones, 93% of them seen only once. The sequencing input was PBMCs. These receptor sequences come from a human donor in good health. Some clones in this sample may be carry-over from other donors' samples.

The V and J genes are TRBV5-1 and TRBJ2-5; 8 nucleotides align to TRBD2. Trimming cost V 8 bases and J 5 bases; bases outside gene matches: 8. Germline CDR1 and CDR2: SGHRS and YFSETQ. This CDR3 is built from 13 residues. The DNA of the CDR3 is TGCGCCAGTCGAATTAGCGGGACCGAGACCCAGTACTTC. Amino acid sequence: CASRISGTETQYF.

V gene TRBV11-3 combines with J gene TRBJ2-5, with 7 bases fitting TRBD1. CDR1 and CDR2 (germline): SGHNT, YENEEA. The J segment lost 1 base and the V segment lost 1 base, leaving 6 bases of the junction unmatched. The CDR3 runs to 16 residues. The CDR3 sequence is CASSLGSEGAQETQYF. The DNA for the CDR3 is TGTGCCAGCAGCTTAGGTAGCGAGGGGGCCCAAGAGACCCAGTACTTC.

The chain is built from TRBV5-1 and TRBJ1-6; TRBD1 aligns across 8 bases. Germline CDR1 is SGHRS and CDR2 is YFSETQ. The V and J ends lost 4 bases and 7 bases, in that order; junction bases with no gene match: 7. CDR3 length: 15 residues. CDR3 in DNA: TGCGCCAGCAGCCCAGAGACAGGGGCCAATTCACCCCTCCACTTT. Translated, it gives CASSPETGANSPLHF. The complete variable domain, with remaining parts taken from reference TRBV5-1 and TRBJ1-6, reads KAGVTQTPRYLIKTRGQQVTLSCSPISGHRSVSWYQQTPGQGLQFLFEYFSETQRNKGNFPGRFSGRQFSNSRSEMNVSTLELGDSALYLCASSPETGANSPLHFGNGTRLTVT.

The genes are TRBV5-8 and TRBJ2-3, with a possible D match to TRBD1 (5 bases). The CDR3 totals 15 residues. The V gene's germline CDR1 is SGHTS and CDR2 YDEGEE. With 1 base removed from V and 1 base from J, the gap between germline ends came to 10 bases. CDR3 in amino acids: CASSLPGPGTDTQYF. The CDR3 region has the DNA TGTGCCAGCAGCTTGCCAGGGCCGGGCACAGATACGCAGTATTTT.

The CDR3 nucleotides read TGCGCCAGCAGCCAAGATCGGGGGGAAAACTATGGCTACACCTTC. Encoded protein: CASSQDRGENYGYTF. J is TRBJ1-2 and V is TRBV4-3; perhaps TRBD1 as D (5 bases). CDR1 and CDR2 (germline): LGHNA, YSLEER. This CDR3 has 15 amino acids. Trimming cost V 0 bases and J 2 bases, with 10 bases left between them.

The chain combines TRBV5-1 with TRBJ2-7, with D maybe TRBD1 (6 bases). The germline V and J ends were trimmed by 2 bases and 1 base, with 10 bases remaining between them. Germline V CDR1 and CDR2: SGHRS, YFSETQ. The CDR3 is made up of 14 amino acids. The CDR3 sequence: CASSFNDRSYEQYF. CDR3 bases: TGCGCCAGCAGCTTTAACGACAGGTCCTACGAGCAGTACTTC.

Only one count was recorded for this clone. V is TRBV21-1 and J is TRBJ1-2; TRBD1 reflects the table's D call only, with no check against the DNA. TRBV21-1 is an annotated pseudogene. The CDR3 is 13 amino acids. CDR3 DNA sequence: TGTGCCAGCAGCAGGACAGGGATCTATGGCTACACCTTC. Translated, it gives CASSRTGIYGYTF.

This chain connects TRBV2 to TRBJ1-6, with TRBD1 matching over 10 bases. In germline, CDR1 is SNHLY, CDR2 FYNNEI. CDR3 size: 14 residues. V was pared by 3 bases and J by 12 bases, with 5 bases of the junction left unmatched. The CDR3, as DNA: TGTGCCAGCAGTGAGAGGGACAGGGGAGGACCCCTCCACTTT. It specifies CASSERDRGGPLHF.

This chain links TRBV6-1 with TRBJ2-7; 8 bases map to TRBD1. Germline V gene data show CDR1 as MNHNS and CDR2 as SASEGT. This CDR3 has 14 amino acids. After removal of 2 bases from V and 1 base from J, the junction contained 1 base not matched to a gene. The CDR3 spells CASSEHRGSYEQYF. The CDR3 DNA follows: TGTGCCAGCAGTGAACACAGGGGGTCCTACGAGCAGTACTTC.

CDR3 sequence reads: CASSLARDSSNTEAFF. In DNA form, the CDR3 reads TGTGCCAGCAGCTTAGCGAGGGACAGCTCGAACACTGAAGCTTTCTTT. J is TRBJ1-1 and V is TRBV7-9; 7 bases fit TRBD1. V lost 0 bases to trimming and J lost 1 base; unmatched junction nucleotides: 5. Germline CDR1 reads SEHNR; CDR2 reads FQNEAQ (reference sequence). The CDR3 loop spans 16 amino acids.

The CDR3 loop is CASSLFTEAFF. The CDR3 nucleotides read TGTGCCAGCAGCTTATTTACAGAAGCTTTCTTT. The chain carries TRBV7-9 and TRBJ1-1, with D hard to call. The V gene lost 2 bases and the J gene lost 8 bases, with 6 bases spanning the gap. CDR3 length: 11 residues. CDR1 SEHNR and CDR2 FQNEAQ come from the germline V gene (reference sequence).

The CDR3 is CASSRLGGSSYNSPLHF. CDR3 nucleotide sequence: TGTGCCAGCAGCAGATTGGGAGGGAGCTCCTATAATTCACCCCTCCACTTT. The chain links TRBV5-4 to TRBJ1-6; D is undetermined. The CDR3 is made up of 17 amino acids. Germline V gene data show CDR1 as SGHNT and CDR2 as YYREEE (reference sequence). The V end was cut by 4 bases, the J end by 0 bases, with 14 bases between.

This clone was found once. The chain uses TRBV4-2 and TRBJ1-1, with 8 bases lining up with TRBD1. Looked up from germline, CDR1 is LGHNA and CDR2 is YNFKEQ. The CDR3 length is 14 residues. V was pared by 2 bases and J by 3 bases, with 2 bases of the junction left unmatched. CDR3 amino acids: CASSQQGAYTEAFF. In nucleotides, the CDR3 is TGTGCCAGCAGCCAACAGGGGGCTTACACTGAAGCTTTCTTT.

The V and J genes are TRBV10-3 and TRBJ2-7; possible D gene TRBD1, 6 bases. Per the germline V gene, CDR1 is ENHRY and CDR2 is SYGVKD. This CDR3 is built from 15 residues. V shed 0 bases and J shed 2 bases, with 11 bases lying between them. CDR3: CAISESKTGTYEQYF. In DNA, the CDR3 is TGTGCCATCAGTGAGTCGAAGACAGGTACCTACGAGCAGTACTTC.

The chain links TRBV4-3 to TRBJ2-7; 7 nucleotides align to TRBD1. Germline V gene sequence: CDR1 LGHNA, CDR2 YSLEER. The CDR3 is 15 residues long. Losses at the gene ends were 0 bases for V and 2 bases for J; bases not matched to a gene: 4. Here the CDR3 reads CASSQDRTGTYEQYF. The CDR3 nucleotides are TGCGCCAGCAGCCAAGATAGGACAGGAACCTACGAGCAGTACTTC.

The chain combines TRBV5-1 with TRBJ2-7; perhaps TRBD2 as D (5 bases). Trimming left V 7 bases short and J 7 bases short, with 15 bases between. Germline CDR1 is SGHRS and CDR2 is YFSETQ. The CDR3 is 12 residues long. CDR3 bases: TGCGCCAGCCGGACGGACTCTTGGGAGCAGTACTTC. It specifies CASRTDSWEQYF.

This chain links TRBV6-1 with TRBJ2-7, with D possibly matching TRBD1 (6 bases). The CDR3 covers 14 residues. Per germline, CDR1 MNHNS and CDR2 SASEGT. V was pared by 2 bases and J by 6 bases, with 14 bases between. The DNA for the CDR3 is TGTGCCAGCAGTGAAACCCCGGAAGGGGGCGAGCAGTACTTC. Its translation is CASSETPEGGEQYF.

V usage is TRBV5-1 and J usage is TRBJ2-7, with a tentative D call TRBD1 (6 bases). Trimming removed 3 bases from V and 0 bases from J, with 10 bases in between. The germline V gene has CDR1 SGHRS and CDR2 YFSETQ. The CDR3 totals 14 residues. In DNA form, the CDR3 reads TGCGCCAGCAGCTCACAGGGTTTCTCCTACGAGCAGTACTTC. As protein: CASSSQGFSYEQYF.

The chain carries TRBV6-1 and TRBJ1-5; possibly TRBD1 for D (5 bases). Germline assignment: CDR1 MNHNS and CDR2 SASEGT. Trimming removed 10 bases from V and 0 bases from J, with 16 bases in between. CDR3 length: 15 residues. DNA for the CDR3: TGTGCCATCCAAGTACTACAGGCTAGCAATCAGCCCCAGCATTTT. Protein product: CAIQVLQASNQPQHF.

V usage is TRBV11-2 and J usage is TRBJ2-1, with TRBD2 as a possible D gene (6 bases). Per the germline V gene, CDR1 is SGHAT and CDR2 is FQNNGV. Trimming cost V 6 bases and J 8 bases, with 17 bases left between them. CDR3 length equals 14 residues. CDR3 loop: CASSFSRREDEQFF. CDR3 nucleotide sequence: TGTGCCAGCAGTTTCTCGCGGAGGGAAGATGAGCAGTTCTTC.